Below, one T cell receptor beta chain is given with its context. The sample is drawn from a study of cytomegalovirus exposure and HLA in healthy donors. Assay used: immunoSEQ multiplex PCR; TCRdb lists only in-frame clones, some missing. This table holds 130,000 to 150,000 clones, 75% to 90% found once. The CDR3 extends over 15 amino acids. The germline V gene encodes CDR1 KGHSH and CDR2 LQKENI. The V segment lost 2 bases and the J segment 3 bases; nucleotides outside the gene matches: 4. The sequencing input was PBMCs. The TCR sequence derives from a woman between 25 and 40 years old in good health and CMV-seropositive. This rearrangement joins TRBV18 to TRBJ1-5, with 7 nucleotides matching TRBD1. Here the CDR3 reads CASSPSDRNNQPQHF. CDR3 nucleotide sequence: TGTGCCAGCTCACCATCGGACAGGAACAATCAGCCCCAGCATTTT.